This T cell receptor (beta chain) was found in a study of PD-1 blockade in classical Hodgkin lymphoma. All patients experienced relapse after autologous stem cell transplantation, and brentuximab vedotin exposure was variable. Trimming at V came to 4 bases and at J to 6 bases, leaving 5 bases not matched to a gene. Germline loops: CDR1 MNHEY, CDR2 SVGAGI. The CDR3 has 15 amino acids. TCRdb's copy holds only in-frame clones and misses some; the assay was immunoSEQ multiplex PCR. The sample contains about 94,000 clones, roughly nine tenths of which appear only once. Sequenced here: peripheral blood mononuclear cells (PBMCs), sampled before the second cycle of nivolumab. The genes are TRBV6-5 and TRBJ2-2; 10 nucleotides line up with TRBD2. This TCR derives from a human donor with classical Hodgkin lymphoma. CDR3 amino acids: CASSFVAGGAGELFF. For the CDR3, the DNA is TGTGCCAGCAGTTTTGTAGCGGGAGGTGCCGGGGAGCTGTTTTTT.